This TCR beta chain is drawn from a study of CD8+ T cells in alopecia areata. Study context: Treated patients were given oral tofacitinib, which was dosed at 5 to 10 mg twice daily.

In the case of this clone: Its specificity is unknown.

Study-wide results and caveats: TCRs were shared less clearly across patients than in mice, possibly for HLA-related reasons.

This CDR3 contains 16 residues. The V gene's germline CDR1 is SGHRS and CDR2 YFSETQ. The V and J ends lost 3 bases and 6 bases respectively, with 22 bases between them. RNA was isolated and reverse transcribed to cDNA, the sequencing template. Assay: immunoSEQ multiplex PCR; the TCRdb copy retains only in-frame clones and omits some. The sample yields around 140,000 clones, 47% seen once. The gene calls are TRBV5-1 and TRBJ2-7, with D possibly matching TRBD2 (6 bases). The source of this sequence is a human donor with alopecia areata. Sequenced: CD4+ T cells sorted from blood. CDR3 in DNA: TGCGCCAGCAGCTCCGGTAGGACCTCCGGGGGTCTCGAGCAGTACTTC. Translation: CASSSGRTSGGLEQYF.